The rows below give T cell receptor beta chains drawn from one sample of a study of cytomegalovirus exposure and HLA in healthy donors. Libraries were prepared by immunoSEQ multiplex PCR; TCRdb keeps only in-frame clonotypes and omits some of them. This sample's table reports around 200,000 clones. The sequencing sample was made of PBMCs. The receptor set was obtained from a girl aged 2 to 9 in good health and CMV-seropositive. Each CDR3 is given with its conserved first and last residue. D genes are given only for firm matches.

J | V | D | length | DNA | CDR3
TRBJ2-7 | TRBV4-1 | - | 15 | TGCGCCAGCAGCCATGAGGCATTAGACGTCTACGAGCAGTACTTC | CASSHEALDVYEQYF
TRBJ2-3 | TRBV5-1 | - | 14 | TGCGCCAGCAGCTTCCCCCAGTCGCCAGATACGCAGTATTTT | CASSFPQSPDTQYF
TRBJ1-1 | TRBV15 | TRBD1 | 16 | TGTGCCACCAGCAGCGACAGGGGGTCCATGAACACTGAAGCTTTCTTT | CATSSDRGSMNTEAFF
TRBJ2-1 | TRBV5-1 | - | 15 | TGCGCCAGCAGGGAAGGGGGGGTCACATACAATGAGCAGTTCTTC | CASREGGVTYNEQFF
TRBJ1-1 | TRBV2 | TRBD1 | 14 | TGTGCCAGCAGTGGAGAGGGGGCAGGGAAGAAAGCTTTCTTT | CASSGEGAGKKAFF
TRBJ2-7 | TRBV7-8 | - | 13 | TGTGCCAGCAGCCTCTCTCCTGCCTACGAGCAGTACTTC | CASSLSPAYEQYF
TRBJ1-1 | TRBV27 | - | 13 | TGTGCCAGCAGTCCCAACACGAACACTGAAGCTTTCTTT | CASSPNTNTEAFF
TRBJ2-3 | TRBV6-1 | - | 16 | TGTGCCAGCAGTGAAGCCCCCGGAGCCAGCACAGATACGCAGTATTTT | CASSEAPGASTDTQYF
TRBJ1-5 | TRBV6-5 | - | 14 | TGTGCCAGCAGAAGAACAGGGAGCGGTCAGCCCCAGCATTTT | CASRRTGSGQPQHF
TRBJ2-7 | TRBV27 | - | 13 | TGTGCCAGCAGTCACGGGACACACTACGAGCAGTACTTC | CASSHGTHYEQYF
TRBJ2-7 | TRBV19 | - | 13 | TGTGCCAGTAGTATCGCAGGGCTCAACGAGCAGTACTTC | CASSIAGLNEQYF
TRBJ2-7 | TRBV18 | - | 14 | TGTGCCAGCTCACCCCGCGACGGAGCATACGAGCAGTACTTC | CASSPRDGAYEQYF
TRBJ1-1 | TRBV5-4 | - | 15 | TGTGCCAGCAGCCTAGAGCCCCTGACGGACACTGAAGCTTTCTTT | CASSLEPLTDTEAFF
TRBJ2-1 | TRBV10-3 | - | 13 | TGTGCCACCCGTCCTACCCGGGGGTGGGAGCAGTTCTTC | CATRPTRGWEQFF
TRBJ2-2 | TRBV10-1 | TRBD1 | 13 | TGCGCCAGCAGCGACAGGGTACCCGGGGAGCTGTTTTTT | CASSDRVPGELFF
TRBJ2-7 | TRBV7-9 | - | 14 | TGTGCCAGCAGCCCCCGGGACTTACTCTACGAGCAGTACTTC | CASSPRDLLYEQYF
TRBJ2-7 | TRBV19 | TRBD2 | 15 | TGTGCCAGTAGTATGACTAGCGGGAGAACTTACGAGCAGTACTTC | CASSMTSGRTYEQYF
TRBJ1-6 | TRBV12-5 | - | 11 | TGTGCTACCCTCCCGGGGACACCCCTCCACTTT | CATLPGTPLHF
TRBJ1-1 | TRBV21-1 | - | 15 | TGTGCCAGCAGCAAAGGGGGGGAGGTCGCCGATGAAGCTTTCTTT | CASSKGGEVADEAFF
TRBJ1-4 | TRBV7-2 | - | 15 | TGTGCCAGCAGCTTAGGAGACAGACCCAATGAAAAACTGTTTTTT | CASSLGDRPNEKLFF
TRBJ1-5 | TRBV28 | TRBD1 | 16 | TGTGCCAGCAGTTTTTTCCCGGGACAGGGGTATCAGCCCCAGCATTTT | CASSFFPGQGYQPQHF
TRBJ1-5 | TRBV6-6 | TRBD1 | 14 | TGTGCCAGCAGTCAGGGGGGAGACAATCAGCCCCAGCATTTT | CASSQGGDNQPQHF
TRBJ1-1 | TRBV27 | TRBD1 | 14 | TGTGCCAGCAGTAGGGGACAGGTGAACACTGAAGCTTTCTTT | CASSRGQVNTEAFF
TRBJ2-1 | TRBV5-4 | TRBD2 | 18 | TGTGCCAGCAGCGTCGGTAGCGGGAAAGGGGCAAATGACAATGAGCAGTTCTTC | CASSVGSGKGANDNEQFF
TRBJ1-5 | TRBV29-1 | TRBD1 | 14 | TGCAGCGTAGCCGGACAGGGTGGGGATCAGCCCCAGCATTTT | CSVAGQGGDQPQHF
TRBJ1-5 | TRBV4-1 | - | 15 | TGCGCCAGCAGCCCTGAGACAGGTCGACTTCAGCCCCAGCATTTT | CASSPETGRLQPQHF
TRBJ1-4 | TRBV7-9 | - | 13 | TGTGCCAGCAGCTTATATCCGGTAGAAAAACTGTTTTTT | CASSLYPVEKLFF
TRBJ2-7 | TRBV25-1 | TRBD1 | 13 | TGTGCCAGCAGTGGGACAGGGAGCCGAGAGCAGTACTTC | CASSGTGSREQYF
TRBJ1-4 | TRBV29-1 | TRBD1 | 15 | TGCAGCGTCCGAGGGGGACAGGGTTTGGGTGAAAAACTGTTTTTT | CSVRGGQGLGEKLFF